The 2 T cell receptor beta chains presented below share a single source sample, sequenced in a study of blood T cell repertoires in COVID-19. Measured with immunoSEQ multiplex PCR; TCRdb has only the in-frame clones, and not every one. Of around 200,000 clones in the sample, roughly 80% were seen once. The specimen was peripheral blood. The receptors were gathered from a woman in her thirties or forties with COVID-19, enrolled during active disease.

This clone was counted between two and nine times. The chain links TRBV5-5 to TRBJ1-5; 8 bases are shared with TRBD1. Trimming took 4 bases from V and 7 from J; bases not matched to a gene: 7. Germline V gene lookup returns CDR1 SGHKS and CDR2 YYEKEE (reference sequence). The CDR3 sequence is 14 residues long. CDR3 DNA: TGTGCCAGCAGCGCGACAGGGGCGGGGCAGCCCCAGCATTTT. This codes for CASSATGAGQPQHF.

The CDR3 coding sequence is TGTGCCAGCACCATGGGGGGGAGTGCGGGAGTATCCGAGCAGTACTTC. Translating gives CASTMGGSAGVSEQYF. The chain employs TRBV3-1 (or the pseudogene TRBV3-2) and TRBJ2-7, with 7 bases that match TRBD2. The V segment lost 7 bases and the J segment 6 bases; nucleotides outside the gene matches: 18. The CDR3 runs to 16 residues. Germline V CDR1 and CDR2: LGHDT, YNNKEL (reference sequence).